A selection of T cell receptor beta chains follows, all from one sample in a study of blood T cell repertoires in COVID-19. Produced via immunoSEQ multiplex PCR; TCRdb's table is partial and in-frame only. The sample has about 190,000 clones, around 80% seen once. The sequenced sample was peripheral blood. The receptors derive from a man aged 30-40 years with active or convalescent COVID-19. Each CDR3 is given with its conserved first and last residue. Size tells how often a clone was seen (once, few, many) or the class of an expanded clone, and some rows leave it out.

V gene	clone size	J gene	CDR3 protein
TRBV5-6	NA	TRBJ1-2	CASTTWGQDYGYTF
TRBV20-1	NA	TRBJ2-3	CSASSTDTQYF
TRBV19	once	TRBJ2-2	CASSIRGQGRAGELFF
TRBV7-2	NA	TRBJ2-1	CASSLARLASGRENEQFF
TRBV20-1	NA	TRBJ1-1	CSASGPAGAEAFF
TRBV6-2/TRBV6-3	few	TRBJ2-7	CASSGAALAGTYEQYF
TRBV7-9	NA	TRBJ1-1	CATRGGNTEAFF
TRBV21-1	NA	TRBJ1-5	CASSKRRHPYSNQPQHF
TRBV27	NA	TRBJ2-5	CASSLRVSAGGNQETQYF
TRBV11-1	NA	TRBJ2-4	CASSQGQGLAKNIQYF
TRBV9	NA	TRBJ2-1	CASSVNLGQGAYNEQFF
TRBV9	NA	TRBJ1-5	CASSVGDSSTGANNQPQHF
TRBV19	NA	TRBJ2-3	CASSDRGRRDTQYF
TRBV6-1	NA	TRBJ1-2	CASSDRGRASNYGYTF
TRBV5-1	NA	TRBJ2-3	CASSLLAWDTQYF
TRBV15	NA	TRBJ1-5	CATGQVNSNQPQHF
TRBV7-2	NA	TRBJ2-7	CASSLGLAGGISYEQYF
TRBV7-2	NA	TRBJ2-3	CASSLAAGALPDTQYF
TRBV12-3/TRBV12-4	NA	TRBJ1-6	CASGDKDNSPLHF
TRBV24-1	once	TRBJ2-2	CATSDTSQGNTGELFF
TRBV29-1	NA	TRBJ1-2	CSVEEGRGNYGYTF
TRBV19	NA	TRBJ2-1	CASSTPGTGSHNEQFF
TRBV5-4	few	TRBJ2-1	CASSLTSLSYNEQFF
TRBV10-3	NA	TRBJ2-1	CAITPGTGHNEQFF
TRBV3-1/TRBV3-2	once	TRBJ1-5	CASSQGKRGVHSNQPQHF
TRBV19	NA	TRBJ2-1	CASSPTSLYNEQFF
TRBV3-1/TRBV3-2	NA	TRBJ1-4	CASTSRGYEKLFF
TRBV3-1/TRBV3-2	once	TRBJ2-5	CASSQDLRVGETQYF
TRBV4-1	NA	TRBJ1-2	CASSQDDTNYGYTF
TRBV3-1/TRBV3-2	few	TRBJ1-2	CAGQGTYGYTF
TRBV6-1	NA	TRBJ2-3	CASSEAAGDGTDTQYF
TRBV19	many	TRBJ1-1	CASKTGPMNTEAFF
TRBV4-3	NA	TRBJ2-7	CASSQEIPSGPSYEQYF
TRBV5-4	NA	TRBJ1-2	CASSPLRQGESGYTF
TRBV9	NA	TRBJ2-7	CASSEGWTGNYEQYF
TRBV9	NA	TRBJ1-2	CASSVAGQGESSGYTF
TRBV28	NA	TRBJ1-3	CASSFFGHSGNTIYF
TRBV29-1	NA	TRBJ1-4	CSVDWARSSPWDEKLFF
TRBV28	NA	TRBJ2-1	CASSLGTSDYNEQFF
TRBV29-1	NA	TRBJ2-7	CSVEDRTGYEQYF
TRBV4-2	NA	TRBJ2-1	CASSQDRASGGTFLNEQFF
TRBV6-5	few	TRBJ1-6	CASSPGGSVSPLHF
TRBV2	NA	TRBJ1-5	CASRTDAGGNQPQHF
TRBV10-3	NA	TRBJ2-7	CAIRSSGSSYEQYF
TRBV13	once	TRBJ1-3	CASAQEGRFAGNTIYF
TRBV19	NA	TRBJ2-3	CASSMGQAGDTQYF
TRBV27	NA	TRBJ2-1	CASSLSLGERNEQFF
TRBV30	once	TRBJ1-1	CAWSIQNTEAFF
TRBV21-1	NA	TRBJ2-3	CASSKDVSAGAGDTQYF
TRBV6-2/TRBV6-3	NA	TRBJ2-7	CASSMTSGFSYEQYF
TRBV5-1	few	TRBJ2-2	CASSLTQVNTGELFF